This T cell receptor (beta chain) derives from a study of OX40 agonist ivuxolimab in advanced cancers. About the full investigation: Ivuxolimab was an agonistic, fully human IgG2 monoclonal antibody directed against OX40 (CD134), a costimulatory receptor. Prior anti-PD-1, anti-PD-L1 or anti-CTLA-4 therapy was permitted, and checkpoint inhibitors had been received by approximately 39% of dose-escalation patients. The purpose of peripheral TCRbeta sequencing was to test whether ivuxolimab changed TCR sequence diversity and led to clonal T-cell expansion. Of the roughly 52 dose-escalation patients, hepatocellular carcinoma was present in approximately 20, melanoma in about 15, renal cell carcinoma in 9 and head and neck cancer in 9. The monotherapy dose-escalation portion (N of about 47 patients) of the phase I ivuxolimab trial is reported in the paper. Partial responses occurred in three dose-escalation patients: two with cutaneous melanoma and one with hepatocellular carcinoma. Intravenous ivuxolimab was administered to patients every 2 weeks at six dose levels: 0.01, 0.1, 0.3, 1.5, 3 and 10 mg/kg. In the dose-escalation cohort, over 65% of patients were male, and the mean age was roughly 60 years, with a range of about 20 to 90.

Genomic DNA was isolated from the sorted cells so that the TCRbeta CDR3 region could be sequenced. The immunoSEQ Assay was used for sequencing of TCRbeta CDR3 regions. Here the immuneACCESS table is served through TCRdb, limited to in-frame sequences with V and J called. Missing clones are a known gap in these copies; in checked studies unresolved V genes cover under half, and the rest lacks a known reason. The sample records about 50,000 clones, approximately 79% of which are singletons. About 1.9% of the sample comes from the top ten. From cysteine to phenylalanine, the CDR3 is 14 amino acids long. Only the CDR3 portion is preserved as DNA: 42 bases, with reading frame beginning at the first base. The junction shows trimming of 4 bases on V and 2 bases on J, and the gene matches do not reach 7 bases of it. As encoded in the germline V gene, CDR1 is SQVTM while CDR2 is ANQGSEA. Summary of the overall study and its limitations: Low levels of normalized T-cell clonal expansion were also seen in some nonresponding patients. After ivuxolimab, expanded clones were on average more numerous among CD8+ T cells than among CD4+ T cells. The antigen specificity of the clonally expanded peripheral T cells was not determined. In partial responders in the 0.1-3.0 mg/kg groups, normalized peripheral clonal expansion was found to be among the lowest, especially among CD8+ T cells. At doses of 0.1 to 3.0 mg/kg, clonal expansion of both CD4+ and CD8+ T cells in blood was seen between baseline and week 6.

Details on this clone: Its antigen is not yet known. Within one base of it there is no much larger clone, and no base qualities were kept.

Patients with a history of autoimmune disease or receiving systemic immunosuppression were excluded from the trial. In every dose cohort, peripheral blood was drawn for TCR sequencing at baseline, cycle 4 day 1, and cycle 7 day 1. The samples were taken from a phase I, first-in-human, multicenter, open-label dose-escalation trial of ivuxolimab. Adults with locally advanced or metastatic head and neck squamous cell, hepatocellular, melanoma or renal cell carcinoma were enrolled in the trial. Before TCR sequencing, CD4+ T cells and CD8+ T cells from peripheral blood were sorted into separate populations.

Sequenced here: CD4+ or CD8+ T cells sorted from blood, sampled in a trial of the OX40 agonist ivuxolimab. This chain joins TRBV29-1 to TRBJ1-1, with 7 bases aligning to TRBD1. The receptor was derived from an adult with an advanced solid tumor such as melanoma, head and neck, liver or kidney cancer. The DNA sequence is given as TGCAGCGTTGTGGGACAGATTTCCAACACTGAAGCTTTCTTT. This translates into CSVVGQISNTEAFF.